This T cell receptor (beta chain) originates from a study of metastatic and nonmetastatic thyroid tumors. Background on the study: Repertoires were compared across blood and tumor or nodule tissue from malignant and benign thyroid patients. Points from the study as a whole: Patients with malignant thyroid tumors reportedly had significantly higher TCR beta diversity than those with benign nodules, in blood and tumor.

Original processing notes: A distant-metastasis classifier for papillary thyroid cancer was built using CDR3 differences across clinicopathological groups. TCRdb redid the clone calls on the PCR reads using MiXCR. Here the V and J calls rest on TCRdb's processing, not on the authors' analysis. The sample consists of approximately 8,200 clones, over 20% of them appearing once. This clone qualifies as medium-sized. Its antigen is not known. Other DNA sequences of this sample code for an identical CDR3. Looked up from germline, CDR1 is SGHAT and CDR2 is FQNNGV. V dropped 5 bases and J dropped 2; count of bases not matched to a gene: 4. The CDR3 extends over 15 amino acids. Among the patients, none had received any treatment before thyroid surgery.

The origin of this receptor is a female donor with papillary thyroid cancer or a benign thyroid nodule (not recorded which). Some clones in this sample may be carry-over from other donors' samples. Sequencing was done on a sample of adjacent normal tissue. This chain links TRBV11-2 with TRBJ2-7, with 12 bases fitting TRBD2. The CDR3 DNA sequence: TGTGCCAGCAGCCTGCTAGCGGGAGGGACCTACGAGCAGTACTTC. It is translated as CASSLLAGGTYEQYF.